This T cell receptor beta chain appears in the sequencing data of a study of chemoradiotherapy in HPV16-positive cancers. Here immunoSEQ multiplex PCR was the method, and the copy in TCRdb shows in-frame clones only, minus some. Of around 5,400 clones listed, 75% to 90% were seen once; the top ten hold 1.5% to 2%. The CDR3 is 14 residues long. Looked up from germline, CDR1 is SGDLS and CDR2 is YYNGEE. V lost 3 bases and J lost 3, with 12 bases in between. This sequence was found in a human donor with HPV-associated anogenital cancer. The J gene is TRBJ2-5, the V gene TRBV9; a possible D gene is TRBD2 (6 bases). The input for sequencing was blood, taken from a patient who underwent chemoradiotherapy. CDR3 residues: CASSAGTSEETQYF. The CDR3 DNA reads TGTGCCAGCAGCGCCGGGACTTCAGAAGAGACCCAGTACTTC. Variable domain in full (rest from reference TRBV9 and TRBJ2-5): DSGVTQTPKHLITATGQRVTLRCSPRSGDLSVYWYQQSLDQGLQFLIQYYNGEERAKGNILERFSAQQFPDLHSELNLSSLELGDSALYFCASSAGTSEETQYFGPGTRLLVL.